The T cell receptor (beta chain) described here comes from a study of read filtering for tumor transcriptome and immune sequencing. The wider study: The cohort had over 16 men and more than 13 women aged roughly 40 to 90, mean approximately 66 years. By R-ISS, stages I, II and III held around 8, 15 and 7 patients. Whole-transcriptome libraries were prepared after DNase treatment. Study results and caveats: The CD138-negative fraction was mixed bone marrow immune cells, not pure T cells.

This clonotype was counted at least ten times. Its antigen remains unidentified. Molecular barcoded adaptors covering alpha/delta and beta/gamma chains were used on roughly 370 ng RNA. TCRdb re-called the reads with MiXCR, one entry per CDR3 protein. The sample includes 75,000 to 95,000 distinct CDR3 sequences, about 22% of them seen just once. Germline V CDR1 and CDR2: SNHLY, FYNNEI. Between the trimmed V and J ends, which lost 5 bases and 7 bases, there was a span of 12 bases. The CDR3 covers 13 residues. The chain recombines TRBV2 with TRBJ2-1; no clear D. The sequenced material came from a population of CD138-negative cells sorted from bone marrow. The clonotype originates from a donor aged 40 or over with multiple myeloma. In DNA, the CDR3 is TGTGCCAGCAGTCAGCAGACACTGAATGAGCAGTTCTTC. Translating it yields CASSQQTLNEQFF.